This T cell receptor beta chain originates from a study of blood T cell repertoires in COVID-19. Turning to the study itself: PBMCs, B-cell-depleted T cells, or T cells were the source of the cDNA or gDNA that made up the material.

V shed 5 bases and J 1 base; nucleotides not matched to a gene: 1. This CDR3 comprises 13 residues. CDR1 is MNHEY and CDR2 is SVGEGT in the germline V gene. Profiled with immunoSEQ multiplex PCR; TCRdb holds only in-frame clones, not every one. The sample yields about 76,000 clones, 70% to 80% seen once. The clonotype was recovered from a human donor in a cohort sampled during active COVID-19. This rearrangement joins TRBV6-2 or TRBV6-3 to TRBJ1-1, with TRBD1 matching over 7 bases. The sample taken for sequencing was peripheral blood. CDR3 protein: CASSRQGNTEAFF. The DNA of the CDR3 is TGTGCCAGCAGTCGACAGGGGAACACTGAAGCTTTCTTT.